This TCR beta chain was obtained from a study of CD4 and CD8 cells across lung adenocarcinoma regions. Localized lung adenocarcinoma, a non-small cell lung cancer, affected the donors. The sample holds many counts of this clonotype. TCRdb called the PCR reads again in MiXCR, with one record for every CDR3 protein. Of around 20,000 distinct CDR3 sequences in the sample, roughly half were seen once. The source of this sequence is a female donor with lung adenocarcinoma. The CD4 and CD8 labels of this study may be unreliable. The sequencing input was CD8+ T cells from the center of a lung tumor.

CDR3 nucleotide sequence: TGTGCCAGCAGCTTAGAGGGGACCACAGGCGGAGATACGCAGTATTTT. It translates to CASSLEGTTGGDTQYF. The chain couples TRBV7-6 to TRBJ2-3, with D tentatively TRBD1 or TRBD2 (5 bases each). V shed 1 base and J shed 5 bases, with 16 bases lying between them. Germline loops: CDR1 SGHVS, CDR2 FNYEAQ. The CDR3 runs 16 residues.